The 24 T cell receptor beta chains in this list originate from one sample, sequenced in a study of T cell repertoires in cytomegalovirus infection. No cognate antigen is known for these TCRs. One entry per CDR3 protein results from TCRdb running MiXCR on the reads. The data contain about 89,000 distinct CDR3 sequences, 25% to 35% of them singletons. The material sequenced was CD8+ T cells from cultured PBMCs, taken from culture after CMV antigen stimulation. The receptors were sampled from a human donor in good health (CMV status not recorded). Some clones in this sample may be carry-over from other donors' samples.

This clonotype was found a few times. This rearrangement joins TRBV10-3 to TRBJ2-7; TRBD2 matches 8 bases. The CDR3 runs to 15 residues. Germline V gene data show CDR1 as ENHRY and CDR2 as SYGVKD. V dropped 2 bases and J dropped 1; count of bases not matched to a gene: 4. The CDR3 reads CAISEPGGGSYEQYF. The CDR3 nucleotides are TGTGCCATCAGTGAGCCCGGCGGGGGGTCCTACGAGCAGTACTTC.

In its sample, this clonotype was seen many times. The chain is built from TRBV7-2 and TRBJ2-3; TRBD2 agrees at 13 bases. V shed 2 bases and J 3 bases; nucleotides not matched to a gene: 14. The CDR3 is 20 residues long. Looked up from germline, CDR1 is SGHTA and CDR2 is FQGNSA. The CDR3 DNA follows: TGTGCCAGCAGCTTAATACCTACTAGCGGGGGGGCCGTAGGGACAGATACGCAGTATTTT. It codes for CASSLIPTSGGAVGTDTQYF.

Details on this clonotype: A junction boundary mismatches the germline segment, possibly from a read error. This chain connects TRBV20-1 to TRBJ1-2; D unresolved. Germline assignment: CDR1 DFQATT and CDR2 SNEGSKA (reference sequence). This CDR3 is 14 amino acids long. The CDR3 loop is CSARGDTQFYGHTF. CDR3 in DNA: TGCAGTGCTAGGGGCGACACTCAATTCTATGGCCACACCTTC.

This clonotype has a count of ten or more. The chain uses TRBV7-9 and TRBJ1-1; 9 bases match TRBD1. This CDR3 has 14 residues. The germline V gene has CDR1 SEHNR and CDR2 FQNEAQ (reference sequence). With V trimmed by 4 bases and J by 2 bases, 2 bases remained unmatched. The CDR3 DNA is TGTGCCAGCAGCTCGGGACAGGGTAACACTGAAGCTTTCTTT. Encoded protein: CASSSGQGNTEAFF.

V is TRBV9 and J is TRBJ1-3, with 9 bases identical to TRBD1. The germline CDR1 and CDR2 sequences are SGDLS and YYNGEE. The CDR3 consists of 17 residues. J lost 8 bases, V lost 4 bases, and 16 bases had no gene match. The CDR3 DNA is TGTGCCAGCAGCAACAAAGGGACAGGGTACGGTAGGGACACCATATATTTT. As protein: CASSNKGTGYGRDTIYF. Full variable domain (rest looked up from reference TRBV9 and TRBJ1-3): DSGVTQTPKHLITATGQRVTLRCSPRSGDLSVYWYQQSLDQGLQFLIQYYNGEERAKGNILERFSAQQFPDLHSELNLSSLELGDSALYFCASSNKGTGYGRDTIYFGEGSWLTVV.

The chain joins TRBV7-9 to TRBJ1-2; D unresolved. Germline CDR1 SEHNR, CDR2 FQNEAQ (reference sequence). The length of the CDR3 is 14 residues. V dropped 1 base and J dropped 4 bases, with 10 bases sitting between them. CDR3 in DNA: TGTGCCAGCAGCTTAGACCAGTCCTTCTATGGCTACACCTTC. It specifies CASSLDQSFYGYTF.

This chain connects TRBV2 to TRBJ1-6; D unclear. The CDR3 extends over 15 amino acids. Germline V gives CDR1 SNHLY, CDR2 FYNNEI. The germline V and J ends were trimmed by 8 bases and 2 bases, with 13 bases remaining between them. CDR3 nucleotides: TGTGCCAGCCTACCTCCATCTCCCTATAATTCACCCCTCCACTTT. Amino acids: CASLPPSPYNSPLHF.

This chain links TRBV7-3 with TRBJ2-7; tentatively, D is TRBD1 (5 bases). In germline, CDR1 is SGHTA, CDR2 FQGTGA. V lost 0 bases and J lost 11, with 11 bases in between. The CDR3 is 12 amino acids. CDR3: CASSLTEGEEYF. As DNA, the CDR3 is TGTGCCAGCAGCTTAACAGAAGGGGAAGAGTACTTC.

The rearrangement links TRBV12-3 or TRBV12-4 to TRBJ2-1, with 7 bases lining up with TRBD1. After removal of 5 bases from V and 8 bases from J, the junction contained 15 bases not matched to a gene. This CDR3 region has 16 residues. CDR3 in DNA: TGTGCCAGCAGTCGCAGACAGGGTACCTCTACTGATGAGCAGTTCTTC. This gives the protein CASSRRQGTSTDEQFF.

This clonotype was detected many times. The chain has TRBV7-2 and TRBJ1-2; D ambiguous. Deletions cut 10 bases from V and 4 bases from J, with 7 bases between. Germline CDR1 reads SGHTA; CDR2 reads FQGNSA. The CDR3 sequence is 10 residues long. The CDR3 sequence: CATDTYGYTF. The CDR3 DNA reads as TGTGCCACCGATACCTATGGCTACACCTTC.

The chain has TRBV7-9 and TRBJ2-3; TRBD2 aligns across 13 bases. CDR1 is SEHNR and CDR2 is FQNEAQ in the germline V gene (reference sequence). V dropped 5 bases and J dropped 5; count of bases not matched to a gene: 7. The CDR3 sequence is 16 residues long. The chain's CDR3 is CASSPLAGGLGDTQYF. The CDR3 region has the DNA TGTGCCAGCAGCCCACTAGCGGGGGGGCTTGGAGATACGCAGTATTTT.

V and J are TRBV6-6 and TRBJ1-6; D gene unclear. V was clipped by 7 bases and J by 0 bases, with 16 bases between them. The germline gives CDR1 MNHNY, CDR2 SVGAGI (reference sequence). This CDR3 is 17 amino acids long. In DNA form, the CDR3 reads TGTGCCAGCATCGGCGGGGTAACTAGCTCCTATAATTCACCCCTCCACTTT. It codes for CASIGGVTSSYNSPLHF.

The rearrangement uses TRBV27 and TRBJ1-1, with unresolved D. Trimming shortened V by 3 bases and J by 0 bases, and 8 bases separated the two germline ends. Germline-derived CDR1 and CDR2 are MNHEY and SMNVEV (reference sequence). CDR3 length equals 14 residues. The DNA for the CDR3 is TGTGCCAGCAGTTTTGGGAACCTGAACACTGAAGCTTTCTTT. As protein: CASSFGNLNTEAFF.

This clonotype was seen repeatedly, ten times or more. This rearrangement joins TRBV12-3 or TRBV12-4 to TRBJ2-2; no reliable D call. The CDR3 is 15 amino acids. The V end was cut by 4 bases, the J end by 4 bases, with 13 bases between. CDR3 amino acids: CASSSYFGSTGELFF. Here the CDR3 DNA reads TGTGCCAGCAGTTCCTATTTCGGGTCCACCGGGGAGCTGTTTTTT.

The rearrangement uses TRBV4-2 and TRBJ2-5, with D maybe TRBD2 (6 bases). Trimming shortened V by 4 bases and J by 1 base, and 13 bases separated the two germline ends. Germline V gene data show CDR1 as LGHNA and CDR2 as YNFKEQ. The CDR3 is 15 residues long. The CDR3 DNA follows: TGTGCCAGCAGCCCTTTAGCGGAAATCCAAGAGACCCAGTACTTC. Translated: CASSPLAEIQETQYF.

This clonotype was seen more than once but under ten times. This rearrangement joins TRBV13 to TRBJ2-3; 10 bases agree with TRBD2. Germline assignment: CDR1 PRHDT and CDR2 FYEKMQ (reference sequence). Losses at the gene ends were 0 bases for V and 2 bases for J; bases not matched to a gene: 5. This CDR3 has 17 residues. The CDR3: CASSLGTSGAVTDTQYF. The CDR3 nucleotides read TGTGCCAGCAGCTTAGGAACTAGCGGGGCTGTCACAGATACGCAGTATTTT.

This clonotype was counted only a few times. The CDR3 bases are TGTGCCAGCAGCCTCCTCCGGGGCGGCTCCTACAATGAGCAGTTCTTC. Encoded protein: CASSLLRGGSYNEQFF. The V gene is TRBV4-2, the J gene TRBJ2-1; D tentatively fits TRBD1 or TRBD2 (5 bases each). The germline V and J ends were trimmed by 4 bases and 0 bases, with 13 bases remaining between them. This CDR3 is 16 amino acids long. Germline loops: CDR1 LGHNA, CDR2 YNFKEQ.

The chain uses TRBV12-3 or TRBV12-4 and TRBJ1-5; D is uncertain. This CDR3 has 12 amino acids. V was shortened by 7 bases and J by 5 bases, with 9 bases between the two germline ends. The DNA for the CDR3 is TGTGCCAGCAACATAGAGGATCAGCCCCAGCATTTT. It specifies CASNIEDQPQHF.

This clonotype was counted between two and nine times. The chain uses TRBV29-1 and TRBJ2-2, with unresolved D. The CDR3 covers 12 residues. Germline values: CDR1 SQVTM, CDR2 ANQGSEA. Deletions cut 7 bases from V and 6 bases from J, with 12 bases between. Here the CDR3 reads CSATTGAGELFF. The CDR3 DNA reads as TGCAGCGCCACGACTGGGGCCGGGGAGCTGTTTTTT.

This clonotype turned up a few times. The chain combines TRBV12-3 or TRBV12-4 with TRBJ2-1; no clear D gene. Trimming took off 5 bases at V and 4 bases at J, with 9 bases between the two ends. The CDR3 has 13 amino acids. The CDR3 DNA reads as TGTGCCAGCAGTGTCCTCGGGTACAATGAGCAGTTCTTC. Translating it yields CASSVLGYNEQFF.

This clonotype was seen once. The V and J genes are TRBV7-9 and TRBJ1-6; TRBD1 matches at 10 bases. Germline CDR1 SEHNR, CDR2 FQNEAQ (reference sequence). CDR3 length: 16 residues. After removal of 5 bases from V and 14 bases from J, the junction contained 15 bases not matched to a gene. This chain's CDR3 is CASSHASTGGLSTLHF. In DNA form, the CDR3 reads TGTGCCAGCAGCCATGCGTCGACAGGGGGCCTTAGCACCCTCCACTTT.

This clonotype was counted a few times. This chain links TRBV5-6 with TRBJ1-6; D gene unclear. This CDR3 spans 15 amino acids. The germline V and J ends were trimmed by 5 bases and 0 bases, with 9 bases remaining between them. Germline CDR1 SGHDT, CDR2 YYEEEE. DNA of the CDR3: TGTGCCAGCAGTTTCGCCAGCTCCTATAATTCACCCCTCCACTTT. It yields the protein CASSFASSYNSPLHF.

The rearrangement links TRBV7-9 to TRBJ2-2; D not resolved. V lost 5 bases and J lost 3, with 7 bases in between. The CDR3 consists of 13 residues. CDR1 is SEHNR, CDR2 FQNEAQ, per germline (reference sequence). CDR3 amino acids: CASSAYHTGELFF. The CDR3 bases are TGTGCCAGCAGCGCCTATCACACCGGGGAGCTGTTTTTT.

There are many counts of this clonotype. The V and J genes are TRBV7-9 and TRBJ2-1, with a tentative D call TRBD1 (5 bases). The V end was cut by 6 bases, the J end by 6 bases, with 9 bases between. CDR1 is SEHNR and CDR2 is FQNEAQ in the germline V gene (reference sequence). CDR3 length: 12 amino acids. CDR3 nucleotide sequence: TGTGCCAGCAGTCACAGGAGCAATGAGCAGTTCTTC. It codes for CASSHRSNEQFF.